The 29 T cell receptor beta chains below all came from one sample that was sequenced in a study of T cell responses to AZD1222 COVID-19 vaccine. Assay used: immunoSEQ multiplex PCR; TCRdb lists only in-frame clones, some missing. This sample has some 120,000 clones, with roughly 90% found just once. The sample here was peripheral blood, taken on day 0 of AZD1222 vaccination. These receptors all stem from an adult in good health.

V is TRBV9 and J is TRBJ1-1, with a weak D call TRBD1 (5 bases). Germline-derived CDR1 and CDR2 are SGDLS and YYNGEE. V was pared by 2 bases and J by 0 bases, with 14 bases between. The CDR3 is 16 amino acids. The CDR3 DNA sequence: TGTGCCAGCAGCGTGGGGGACCACATAGTGAACACTGAAGCTTTCTTT. It encodes CASSVGDHIVNTEAFF.

The chain is built from TRBV7-9 and TRBJ2-1; 7 bases are shared with TRBD2. The germline gives CDR1 SEHNR, CDR2 FQNEAQ (reference sequence). The CDR3 totals 16 residues. Losses at the gene ends were 3 bases for V and 9 bases for J; bases not matched to a gene: 14. The CDR3 loop is CASSLAQRGPGAEQFF. In DNA, the CDR3 is TGTGCCAGCAGCTTGGCCCAGCGGGGCCCCGGGGCTGAGCAGTTCTTC.

V usage is TRBV7-7 and J usage is TRBJ2-5; D call uncertain. V lost 4 bases and J lost 4, with 4 bases in between. Germline assignment: CDR1 SSHAT and CDR2 FNYEAQ (reference sequence). The CDR3 consists of 11 residues. CDR3 nucleotide sequence: TGTGCCAGCAGCTCCGGAGAGACCCAGTACTTC. This translates into CASSSGETQYF. Full variable domain (rest looked up from reference TRBV7-7 and TRBJ2-5): GAGVSQSPRYKVTKRGQDVTLRCDPISSHATLYWYQQALGQGPEFLTYFNYEAQPDKSGLPSDRFSAERPEGSISTLTIQRTEQRDSAMYRCASSSGETQYFGPGTRLLVL.

This chain joins TRBV5-4 and TRBJ2-3; no definite D call. The CDR3 runs 10 residues. The germline gives CDR1 SGHNT, CDR2 YYREEE (reference sequence). V lost 7 bases, J lost 6 bases, and 6 bases lay in between. The CDR3 here is CASGTDTQYF. The CDR3 region has the DNA TGTGCCAGCGGAACGGATACGCAGTATTTT.

The chain is built from TRBV15 and TRBJ2-3; D is unclear. The length of the CDR3 is 16 residues. Trimming left V 0 bases short and J 2 bases short, with 12 bases between. In germline, CDR1 is LNHNV, CDR2 YYDKDF (reference sequence). In DNA, the CDR3 is TGTGCCACCAGCAGAGATGACATCATTTTCACAGATACGCAGTATTTT. Its protein product is CATSRDDIIFTDTQYF.

The rearrangement joins TRBV27 to TRBJ1-5; a possible D gene is TRBD1 (5 bases). The V and J ends lost 3 bases and 5 bases respectively, with 8 bases between them. The CDR3 is made up of 13 amino acids. Germline V CDR1 and CDR2: MNHEY, SMNVEV (reference sequence). The CDR3 is CASSFRGDQPQHF. The CDR3 DNA reads TGTGCCAGCAGTTTTCGAGGGGATCAGCCCCAGCATTTT.

The chain joins TRBV11-2 to TRBJ2-2; no reliable D call. This CDR3 comprises 14 residues. From germline, CDR1 is SGHAT and CDR2 FQNNGV. Deletions cut 0 bases from V and 6 bases from J, with 8 bases between. The CDR3 DNA is TGTGCCAGCAGCTTAGACCCCCGGGCCGGGGAGCTGTTTTTT. Translating it yields CASSLDPRAGELFF.

This chain connects TRBV29-1 to TRBJ1-5; no reliable D call. CDR1 is SQVTM, CDR2 ANQGSEA, per germline. V lost 6 bases, J lost 0 bases, and 12 bases lay in between. CDR3 size: 14 residues. This CDR3 is CSVLHGDSNQPQHF. The CDR3 bases are TGCAGCGTGCTACATGGGGATAGCAATCAGCCCCAGCATTTT.

This sequence joins TRBV27 and TRBJ1-1; 7 bases map to TRBD1. CDR3 size: 14 residues. V was clipped by 6 bases and J by 3 bases; unmatched bases: 7. Germline V gene sequence: CDR1 MNHEY, CDR2 SMNVEV (reference sequence). The CDR3 region is CASSPDRVDTEAFF. DNA for the CDR3: TGTGCCAGCAGCCCCGACAGGGTGGACACTGAAGCTTTCTTT.

V usage is TRBV7-9 and J usage is TRBJ1-4, with D possibly matching TRBD1 (5 bases). CDR3 length: 13 residues. Germline CDR1 reads SEHNR; CDR2 reads FQNEAQ (reference sequence). Trimming pared 5 bases from V and 8 bases from J, leaving 12 bases between. The CDR3 loop is CASSATGREKLFF. The CDR3 DNA follows: TGTGCCAGCAGCGCTACAGGTCGAGAAAAACTGTTTTTT.

The sample holds one count of this clone. The chain has TRBV4-2 and TRBJ2-7, with D tentatively TRBD2 (5 bases). This CDR3 is 15 amino acids long. Trimming took off 6 bases at V and 0 bases at J, with 15 bases between the two ends. Germline V lookup: CDR1 LGHNA, CDR2 YNFKEQ. The CDR3 DNA follows: TGTGCCAGCAGAGAACACGTCGGGATCTCCTACGAGCAGTACTTC. Encoded protein: CASREHVGISYEQYF.

The sample holds one count of this clone. This chain connects TRBV7-6 to TRBJ2-1, with 7 nucleotides matching TRBD2. The V gene end was trimmed by 3 bases and the J gene end by 8 bases; junction bases not matched to a gene: 13. Germline assignment: CDR1 SGHVS and CDR2 FNYEAQ. The CDR3 sequence is 16 residues long. The CDR3 loop reads CASSFFSGLSSDEQFF. CDR3 nucleotide sequence: TGTGCCAGCAGCTTTTTCTCGGGACTATCGAGCGATGAGCAGTTCTTC. Variable domain in full (rest from reference TRBV7-6 and TRBJ2-1): GAGVSQSPRYKVTKRGQDVALRCDPISGHVSLYWYRQALGQGPEFLTYFNYEAQQDKSGLPNDRFSAERPEGSISTLTIQRTEQRDSAMYRCASSFFSGLSSDEQFFGPGTRLTVL.

The chain uses TRBV28 and TRBJ1-2; D gene uncertain. The ends were cut back, 8 bases at V and 0 bases at J, with 13 bases in the middle. Germline values: CDR1 MDHEN, CDR2 SYDVKM. This CDR3 region has 14 residues. Here the CDR3 reads CASSPLGPNYGYTF. In DNA, the CDR3 is TGTGCCAGCTCTCCTTTAGGGCCTAACTATGGCTACACCTTC.

The V call is TRBV19, the J call TRBJ1-1; tentative D call: TRBD1 (5 bases). This CDR3 region has 15 residues. Trimming stripped 7 bases from V and 1 base from J, with 16 bases between. Germline V gene lookup returns CDR1 LNHDA and CDR2 SQIVND (reference sequence). In DNA, the CDR3 is TGTGCCAGTATTAGCTCGGGGGGAGGGAACACTGAAGCTTTCTTT. This sequence encodes CASISSGGGNTEAFF.

This chain connects TRBV12-3 or TRBV12-4 to TRBJ1-5; D remains ambiguous. V dropped 3 bases and J dropped 0 bases, with 3 bases sitting between them. This CDR3 has 13 amino acids. The chain's CDR3 is CASSFLSNQPQHF. As DNA, the CDR3 is TGTGCCAGCAGTTTCCTTAGCAATCAGCCCCAGCATTTT.

The CDR3 DNA reads as TGTGCCAGCAGCCCAAAACGGACCAAACTTGAGAATGAGCAGTTCTTC. Translated: CASSPKRTKLENEQFF. The chain joins TRBV9 to TRBJ2-1; D unresolved. CDR1 and CDR2 (germline): SGDLS, YYNGEE. The CDR3 has 16 amino acids. The V gene lost 4 bases and the J gene lost 7 bases, with 21 bases spanning the gap.

This chain links TRBV2 with TRBJ1-5; D is perhaps TRBD1 (6 bases). Trimming pared 6 bases from V and 6 bases from J, leaving 12 bases between. The CDR3 spans 13 residues. Germline CDR1 reads SNHLY; CDR2 reads FYNNEI. CDR3 protein: CASRGLGAQPQHF. The CDR3 DNA reads TGTGCCAGCAGGGGATTGGGGGCTCAGCCCCAGCATTTT.

This clone was found once. This chain links TRBV19 with TRBJ1-1, with D possibly being TRBD1 (5 bases). Trimming cost V 3 bases and J 4 bases, with 12 bases left between them. CDR1 and CDR2 (germline): LNHDA, SQIVND (reference sequence). The CDR3 length is 14 residues. The CDR3 here is CASSILGVGTEAFF. DNA for the CDR3: TGTGCCAGTAGTATTTTAGGGGTCGGCACTGAAGCTTTCTTT.

This clone was recorded once. The V and J genes are TRBV2 and TRBJ2-6; D unclear. Per germline, CDR1 SNHLY and CDR2 FYNNEI. V was pared by 4 bases and J by 1 base, with 8 bases between. The CDR3 is made up of 15 amino acids. For the CDR3, the DNA is TGTGCCAGCAGTGTAACAGTATCTGGGGCCAACGTCCTGACTTTC. Translating gives CASSVTVSGANVLTF.

J is TRBJ1-3 and V is TRBV28; D not resolved. The CDR3 spans 15 residues. CDR1 and CDR2 from the germline V gene are MDHEN and SYDVKM. The V end was cut by 4 bases, the J end by 0 bases, with 10 bases between. For the CDR3, the DNA is TGTGCCAGCAGTTCCAGCGTACACTCTGGAAACACCATATATTTT. Protein: CASSSSVHSGNTIYF.

The rearrangement links TRBV29-1 to TRBJ1-5; D gene ambiguous. The germline V and J ends were trimmed by 6 bases and 3 bases, with 12 bases remaining between them. Germline V gives CDR1 SQVTM, CDR2 ANQGSEA. This CDR3 spans 13 amino acids. Here the CDR3 reads CSVLTRFNQPQHF. DNA of the CDR3: TGCAGCGTCCTGACAAGATTCAATCAGCCCCAGCATTTT. The whole variable domain, remainder taken from reference TRBV29-1 and TRBJ1-5, is SAVISQKPSRDICQRGTSLTIQCQVDSQVTMMFWYRQQPGQSLTLIATANQGSEATYESGFVIDKFPISRPNLTFSTLTVSNMSPEDSSIYLCSVLTRFNQPQHFGDGTRLSIL.

The chain employs TRBV13 and TRBJ1-2; the match to TRBD1 covers 7 bases. The length of the CDR3 is 15 residues. J gave up 4 bases and V 2 bases, and 7 bases lay outside the gene matches. In germline, CDR1 is PRHDT, CDR2 FYEKMQ (reference sequence). CDR3 region: CASSLYVGGVYGYTF. CDR3 nucleotide sequence: TGTGCCAGCAGCTTATATGTAGGGGGCGTCTATGGCTACACCTTC.

The V and J genes are TRBV5-5 and TRBJ1-4; 8 nucleotides line up with TRBD1. The germline CDR1 and CDR2 sequences are SGHKS and YYEKEE (reference sequence). This CDR3 comprises 15 residues. The J segment lost 6 bases and the V segment lost 1 base, leaving 5 bases of the junction unmatched. CDR3 nucleotide sequence: TGTGCCAGCAGCTTGATCTACAGGGGGGATGAAAAACTGTTTTTT. It codes for CASSLIYRGDEKLFF.

The chain joins TRBV6-5 to TRBJ1-5; possibly TRBD1 for D (5 bases). This CDR3 comprises 14 residues. Germline CDR1 and CDR2: MNHEY and SVGAGI. V was trimmed by 4 bases and J by 3 bases, leaving 10 bases between them. Here the CDR3 reads CASSLARVNQPQHF. Written as DNA, the CDR3 is TGTGCCAGCAGTTTAGCCAGGGTCAATCAGCCCCAGCATTTT.

The rearrangement uses TRBV5-6 and TRBJ1-1, with D unresolved. V was shortened by 7 bases and J by 1 base, with 14 bases between the two germline ends. The CDR3 runs to 14 residues. Germline CDR1 and CDR2: SGHDT and YYEEEE. The DNA for the CDR3 is TGTGCCAGCGCCTGGGGTCAATGGAACACTGAAGCTTTCTTT. Translation: CASAWGQWNTEAFF.

The chain links TRBV7-3 to TRBJ2-5; tentative D call: TRBD1 (6 bases). The CDR3 loop spans 14 amino acids. Germline loops: CDR1 SGHTA, CDR2 FQGTGA. V gave up 2 bases and J gave up 4 bases, with 11 bases separating them. CDR3 DNA sequence: TGTGCCAGCAGCTTAGGCAGGGGCCCAGAGACCCAGTACTTC. Translation gives CASSLGRGPETQYF.

This clone is a singleton in its sample. The V and J genes are TRBV2 and TRBJ1-5; 9 bases map to TRBD1. The CDR3 is 15 amino acids. Germline V gives CDR1 SNHLY, CDR2 FYNNEI. V dropped 10 bases and J dropped 5; count of bases not matched to a gene: 12. The CDR3 region has the DNA TGTGCCACCAACCACGACGACAGGGGGGATCAGCCCCAGCATTTT. It is translated as CATNHDDRGDQPQHF.

The V gene is TRBV5-1, the J gene TRBJ2-3; either TRBD1 or TRBD2 may supply D (5 bases each). The CDR3 runs to 15 residues. V was pared by 0 bases and J by 2 bases, with 10 bases between. Per germline, CDR1 SGHRS and CDR2 YFSETQ. The CDR3 nucleotides are TGCGCCAGCAGCTTGGGGGGGTCCCACACAGATACGCAGTATTTT. Translating it yields CASSLGGSHTDTQYF.

The CDR3 here is CASSQYFTGELFF. DNA for the CDR3: TGTGCCAGCAGCCAATATTTCACCGGGGAGCTGTTTTTT. The chain combines TRBV7-2 with TRBJ2-2; D is undetermined. Germline values: CDR1 SGHTA, CDR2 FQGNSA. The length of the CDR3 is 13 residues. The V gene lost 5 bases and the J gene lost 4 bases, with 8 bases spanning the gap.